This TCR beta chain was captured by sequencing in a study of cytomegalovirus exposure and HLA in healthy donors. Across the whole study: The approximately 120 million unique TCR beta sequences, from about 179 million T cells, were found by an earlier analysis. Among the 300 to 500 donors who were genotyped, roughly 86% fell in the genetic ancestry cluster that is associated with self-reported Caucasian donors.

Healthy bone marrow donors supplied every sample. J lost 3 bases, V lost 4 bases, and 6 bases had no gene match. Germline CDR1 and CDR2: SGHNT and YYREEE (reference sequence). This CDR3 has 16 amino acids. Study-wide findings and caveats: Within an earlier analysis, most TCR beta V segments proved productive either about 87% or about 30% of the time.

Remarks on this clone: The antigen remains undetermined.

Primers included in the PCR were 60 Vbeta and 13 Jbeta primers. The table came from immunoSEQ multiplex PCR; TCRdb's copy has only in-frame clones and leaves some out. Seen here are more than 100,000 clones, 80% observed once, and the top ten hold 1%. Sequenced material: PBMCs. V usage is TRBV5-4 and J usage is TRBJ2-5; 13 bases are shared with TRBD2. This sequence originates from a middle-aged man in good health and CMV-seronegative. CDR3 in DNA: TGTGCCAGCAGCCAACCTGGGACTAGCGGGGAAGAGACCCAGTACTTC. This translates into CASSQPGTSGEETQYF.